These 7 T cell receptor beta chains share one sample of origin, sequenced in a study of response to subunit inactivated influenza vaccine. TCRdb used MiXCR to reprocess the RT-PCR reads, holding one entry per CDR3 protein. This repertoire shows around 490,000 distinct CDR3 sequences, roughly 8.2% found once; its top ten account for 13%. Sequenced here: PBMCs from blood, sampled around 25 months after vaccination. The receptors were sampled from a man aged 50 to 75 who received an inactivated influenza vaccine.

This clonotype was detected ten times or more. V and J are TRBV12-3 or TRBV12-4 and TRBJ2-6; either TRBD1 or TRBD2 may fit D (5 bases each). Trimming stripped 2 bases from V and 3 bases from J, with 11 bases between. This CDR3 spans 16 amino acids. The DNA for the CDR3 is TGTGCCAGCAGTTTACGGTGGGGGAATGGGGCCAACGTCCTGACTTTC. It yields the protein CASSLRWGNGANVLTF.

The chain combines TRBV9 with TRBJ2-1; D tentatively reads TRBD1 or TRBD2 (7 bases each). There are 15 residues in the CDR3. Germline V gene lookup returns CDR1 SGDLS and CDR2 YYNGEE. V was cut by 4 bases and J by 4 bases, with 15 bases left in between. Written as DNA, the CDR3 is TGTGCCAGCAGCCAGGGGCAGGGGGGGTACAATGAGCAGTTCTTC. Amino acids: CASSQGQGGYNEQFF.

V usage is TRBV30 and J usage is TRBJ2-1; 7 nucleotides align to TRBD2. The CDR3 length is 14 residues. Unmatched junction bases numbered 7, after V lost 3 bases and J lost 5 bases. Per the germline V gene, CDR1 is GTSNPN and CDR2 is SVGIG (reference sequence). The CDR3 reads CAWSPGLPNNEQFF. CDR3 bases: TGTGCCTGGAGCCCGGGACTACCGAACAATGAGCAGTTCTTC.

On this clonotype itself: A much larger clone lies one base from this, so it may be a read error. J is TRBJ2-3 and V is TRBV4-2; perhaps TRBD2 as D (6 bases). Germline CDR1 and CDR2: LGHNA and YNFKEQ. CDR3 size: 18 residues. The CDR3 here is CAGSQEGNGGSGTDTQYF. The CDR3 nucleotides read TGTGCCGGCAGCCAAGAAGGGAACGGAGGGTCTGGCACAGATACGCAGTATTTT.

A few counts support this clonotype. The CDR3 is CASSLGDLSLYF. The CDR3 region has the DNA TGTGCCAGCAGCTTAGGGGACTTAAGTTTATACTTC. The J gene is TRBJ2-7, the V gene TRBV11-2, with D perhaps TRBD2 (6 bases). Germline loops: CDR1 SGHAT, CDR2 FQNNGV. CDR3 size: 12 residues. The V end was cut by 1 base, the J end by 13 bases, with 14 bases between.

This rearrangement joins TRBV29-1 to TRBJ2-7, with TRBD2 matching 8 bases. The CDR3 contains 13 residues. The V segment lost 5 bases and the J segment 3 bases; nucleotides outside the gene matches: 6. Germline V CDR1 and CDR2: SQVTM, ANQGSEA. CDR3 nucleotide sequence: TGCAGCGTTAAAGGACGGGGGGGCTACGAGCAGTACTTC. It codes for CSVKGRGGYEQYF.

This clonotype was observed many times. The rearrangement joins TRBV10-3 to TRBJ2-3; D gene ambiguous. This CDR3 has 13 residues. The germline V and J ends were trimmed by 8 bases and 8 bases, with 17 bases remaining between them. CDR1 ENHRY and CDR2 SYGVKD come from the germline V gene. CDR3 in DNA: TGTGCCATCTCGTCTTTGGACGCTGGTACGCAGTATTTT. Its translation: CAISSLDAGTQYF.